This is a list of T cell receptor beta chains from one sample in a study of T-cell reconstitution after alpha-beta-depleted transplantation in children. TCRdb re-called the PCR reads through MiXCR, storing one row per CDR3 protein. Of some 100,000 distinct CDR3 sequences in the sample, 15% were seen once. Sequenced material: PBMCs, mostly from graft donor cells, taken 180 days after TCRalphabeta/CD19-depleted stem cell transplant. The receptors derive from a male patient between 2 and 15 years old who had a stem cell transplant for acute lymphoblastic leukemia, so the T cells may come from the graft donor. The CDR3 runs from the conserved cysteine through the conserved F or W. A D gene is named only where the DNA matches it firmly. Clone size appears in some rows only: once, few, many, or a class for an expanded clone.

d_gene | abundance | j_gene | v_gene | CDR3aa | CDR3nt
TRBD2 | . | TRBJ2-7 | TRBV12-3/TRBV12-4 | CASSLSGTSGGRYEQYF | TGTGCCAGCAGTTTATCTGGGACTAGCGGGGGTCGCTACGAGCAGTACTTC
. | once | TRBJ2-1 | TRBV12-5 | CAIADGYNEQFF | TGTGCTATCGCGGACGGGTACAATGAGCAGTTCTTC
TRBD1 | . | TRBJ2-1 | TRBV5-5 | CASSNEGQESYNEQFF | TGTGCCAGCAGCAATGAGGGACAGGAAAGTTACAATGAGCAGTTCTTC
. | many | TRBJ1-2 | TRBV7-2 | CASSPRTDLYGYTF | TGTGCCAGCAGCCCCCGGACAGATCTCTATGGCTACACCTTC
. | few | TRBJ1-2 | TRBV11-2 | CASSLATREGGYTF | TGTGCCAGCAGCTTAGCGACCCGTGAAGGGGGCTACACCTTC
. | . | TRBJ2-3 | TRBV4-3 | CASSQGSSDTDTQYF | TGCGCCAGCAGCCAAGGTAGTTCCGACACAGATACGCAGTATTTT
. | many | TRBJ2-5 | TRBV7-7 | CASSLILGVETQYF | TGTGCCAGCAGCTTAATCCTAGGGGTCGAGACCCAGTACTTC
. | . | TRBJ2-7 | TRBV29-1 | CSVRQGPYEQYF | TGCAGCGTTCGACAAGGCCCCTACGAGCAGTACTTC
. | few | TRBJ1-1 | TRBV18 | CASSPPVIGRGWAFF | TGTGCCAGCTCACCACCGGTTATTGGCAGGGGATGGGCTTTCTTT
. | few | TRBJ2-1 | TRBV5-1 | CASSSRGQTYNEQFF | TGCGCCAGCAGCTCGAGGGGCCAGACCTACAATGAGCAGTTCTTC
TRBD2 | . | TRBJ2-3 | TRBV3-1 | CASNRGGGADTQYF | TGTGCCAGCAACCGCGGGGGAGGGGCAGATACGCAGTATTTT
TRBD2 | . | TRBJ2-1 | TRBV27 | CASSMTSGGAVWENEQFF | TGTGCCAGCAGTATGACTAGCGGGGGGGCCGTCTGGGAAAATGAGCAGTTCTTC
. | . | TRBJ2-3 | TRBV7-2 | CASSPPRGVTPTDTQYF | TGTGCCAGCAGCCCCCCGAGAGGGGTAACTCCCACAGATACGCAGTATTTT
TRBD2 | few | TRBJ2-1 | TRBV9 | CASSVGLLAGGGEQFF | TGTGCCAGCAGCGTAGGCTTACTAGCGGGGGGTGGTGAGCAGTTCTTC
. | . | TRBJ2-7 | TRBV20-1 | CSARDGQYEQYF | TGCAGTGCTAGAGACGGACAGTACGAGCAGTACTTC
. | many | TRBJ1-2 | TRBV5-1 | CASSLSSNNYGYTF | TGCGCCAGCAGCTTGAGTTCCAATAACTATGGCTACACCTTC
. | . | TRBJ1-1 | TRBV7-2 | CASSLAGGAQGTEAFF | TGTGCCAGCAGCTTAGCCGGGGGGGCACAGGGAACTGAAGCTTTCTTT
. | . | TRBJ2-7 | TRBV5-6 | CASSAPYEQYF | TGTGCCAGCAGCGCACCCTACGAGCAGTACTTC
. | . | TRBJ1-3 | TRBV15 | CATSRDMTGGGGNTIYF | TGTGCCACCAGCAGAGATATGACCGGGGGAGGTGGAAACACCATATATTTT
. | few | TRBJ1-1 | TRBV27 | CASSPPGGETEAFF | TGTGCCAGCAGTCCCCCGGGGGGGGAAACTGAAGCTTTCTTT